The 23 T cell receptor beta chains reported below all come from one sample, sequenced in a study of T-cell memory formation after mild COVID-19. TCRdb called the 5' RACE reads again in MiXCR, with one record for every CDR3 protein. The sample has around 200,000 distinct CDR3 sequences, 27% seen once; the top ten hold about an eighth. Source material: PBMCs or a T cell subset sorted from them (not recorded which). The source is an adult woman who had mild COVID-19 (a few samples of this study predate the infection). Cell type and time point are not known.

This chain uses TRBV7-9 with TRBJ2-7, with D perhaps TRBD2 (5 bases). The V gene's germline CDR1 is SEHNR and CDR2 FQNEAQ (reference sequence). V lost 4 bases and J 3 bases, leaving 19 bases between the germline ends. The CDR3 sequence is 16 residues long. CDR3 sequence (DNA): TGTGCCAGCAGCTATAGTGGGTCCGGGGTTTTCTACGAGCAGTACTTC. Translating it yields CASSYSGSGVFYEQYF.

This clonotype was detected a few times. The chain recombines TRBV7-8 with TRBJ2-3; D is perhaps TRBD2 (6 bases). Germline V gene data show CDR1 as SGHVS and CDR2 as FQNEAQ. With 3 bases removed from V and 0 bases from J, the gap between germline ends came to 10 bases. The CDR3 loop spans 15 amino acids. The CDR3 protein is CASSLSGLSTDTQYF. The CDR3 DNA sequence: TGTGCCAGCAGCTTGAGCGGGCTTAGCACAGATACGCAGTATTTT.

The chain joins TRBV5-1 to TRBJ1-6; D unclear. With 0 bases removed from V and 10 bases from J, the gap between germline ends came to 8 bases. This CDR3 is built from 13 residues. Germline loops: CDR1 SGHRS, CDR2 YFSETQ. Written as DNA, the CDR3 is TGCGCCAGCAGCTTGGCTGGGAGCTCACCCCTCCACTTT. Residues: CASSLAGSSPLHF.

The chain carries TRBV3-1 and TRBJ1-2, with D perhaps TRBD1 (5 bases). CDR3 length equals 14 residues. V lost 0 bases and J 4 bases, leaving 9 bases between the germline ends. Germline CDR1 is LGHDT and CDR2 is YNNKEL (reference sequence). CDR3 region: CASSQEGRAYGYTF. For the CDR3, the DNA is TGTGCCAGCAGCCAAGAAGGCAGGGCCTATGGCTACACCTTC.

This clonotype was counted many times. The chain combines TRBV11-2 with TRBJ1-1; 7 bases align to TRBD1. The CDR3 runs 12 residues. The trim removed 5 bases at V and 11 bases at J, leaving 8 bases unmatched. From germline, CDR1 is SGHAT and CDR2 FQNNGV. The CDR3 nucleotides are TGTGCCAGCAGCCGCGACAGGGAACGCGCTTTCTTT. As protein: CASSRDRERAFF.

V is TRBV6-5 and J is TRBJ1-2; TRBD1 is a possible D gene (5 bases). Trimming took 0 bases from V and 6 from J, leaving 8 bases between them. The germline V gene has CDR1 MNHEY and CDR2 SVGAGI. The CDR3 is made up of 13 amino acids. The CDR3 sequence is CASSYSQGDGYTF. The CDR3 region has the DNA TGTGCCAGCAGTTACTCTCAGGGTGATGGCTACACCTTC.

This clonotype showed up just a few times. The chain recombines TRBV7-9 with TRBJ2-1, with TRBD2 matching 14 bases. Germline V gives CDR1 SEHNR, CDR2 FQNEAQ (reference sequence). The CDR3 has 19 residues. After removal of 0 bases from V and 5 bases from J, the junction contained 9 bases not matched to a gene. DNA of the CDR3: TGTGCCAGCAGCTTAGCGCCGGGACTAGCGGGAGACTTAGACAATGAGCAGTTCTTC. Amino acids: CASSLAPGLAGDLDNEQFF.

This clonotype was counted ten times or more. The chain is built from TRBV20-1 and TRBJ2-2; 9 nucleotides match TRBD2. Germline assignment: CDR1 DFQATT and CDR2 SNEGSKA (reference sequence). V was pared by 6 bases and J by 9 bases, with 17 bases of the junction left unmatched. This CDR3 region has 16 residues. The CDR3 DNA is TGCAGTGCCAGGGCTAGCGGGATATCGGAAGCAAGGGAGCTGTTTTTT. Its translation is CSARASGISEARELFF.

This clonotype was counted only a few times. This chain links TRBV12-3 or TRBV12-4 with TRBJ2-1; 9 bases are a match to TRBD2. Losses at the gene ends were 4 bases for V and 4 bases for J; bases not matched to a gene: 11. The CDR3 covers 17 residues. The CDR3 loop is CASSSSSSGEPYNEQFF. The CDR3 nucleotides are TGTGCCAGCAGTTCGTCCTCTAGCGGGGAACCATACAATGAGCAGTTCTTC.

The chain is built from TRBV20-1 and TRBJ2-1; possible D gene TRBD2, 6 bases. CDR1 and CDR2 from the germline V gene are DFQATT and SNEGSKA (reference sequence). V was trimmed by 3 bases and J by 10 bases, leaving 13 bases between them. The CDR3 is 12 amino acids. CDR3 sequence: CSASPGGGEQFF. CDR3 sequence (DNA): TGCAGTGCTAGTCCCGGGGGAGGAGAGCAGTTCTTC.

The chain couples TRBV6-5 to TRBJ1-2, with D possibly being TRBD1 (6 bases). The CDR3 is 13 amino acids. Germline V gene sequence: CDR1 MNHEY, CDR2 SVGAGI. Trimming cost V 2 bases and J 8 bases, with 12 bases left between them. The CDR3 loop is CASSYTTGKGYTF. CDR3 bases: TGTGCCAGCAGTTACACTACAGGGAAGGGCTACACCTTC.

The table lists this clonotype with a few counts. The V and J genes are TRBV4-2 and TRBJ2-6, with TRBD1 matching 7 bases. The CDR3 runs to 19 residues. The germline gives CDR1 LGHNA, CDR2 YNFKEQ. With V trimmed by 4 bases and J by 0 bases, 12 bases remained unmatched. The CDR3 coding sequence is TGTGCCAGCAGCCCCAGATCGGGACAGCCCCTCTCTGGGGCCAACGTCCTGACTTTC. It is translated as CASSPRSGQPLSGANVLTF.

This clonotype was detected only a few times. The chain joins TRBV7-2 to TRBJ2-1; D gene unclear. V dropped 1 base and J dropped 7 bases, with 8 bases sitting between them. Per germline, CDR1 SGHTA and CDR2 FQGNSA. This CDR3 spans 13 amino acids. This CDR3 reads CASSLGKTNEQFF. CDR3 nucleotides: TGTGCCAGCAGCTTAGGAAAGACGAATGAGCAGTTCTTC.

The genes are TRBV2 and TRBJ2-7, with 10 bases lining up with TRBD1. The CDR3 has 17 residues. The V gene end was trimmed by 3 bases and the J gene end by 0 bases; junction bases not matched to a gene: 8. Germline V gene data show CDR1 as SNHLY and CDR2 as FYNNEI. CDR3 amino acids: CASSDPLTGGYSYEQYF. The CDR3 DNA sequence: TGTGCCAGCAGTGACCCCCTGACAGGGGGCTACTCCTACGAGCAGTACTTC. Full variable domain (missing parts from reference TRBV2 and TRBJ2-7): EPEVTQTPSHQVTQMGQEVILRCVPISNHLYFYWYRQILGQKVEFLVSFYNNEISEKSEIFDDQFSVERPDGSNFTLKIRSTKLEDSAMYFCASSDPLTGGYSYEQYFGPGTRLTVT.

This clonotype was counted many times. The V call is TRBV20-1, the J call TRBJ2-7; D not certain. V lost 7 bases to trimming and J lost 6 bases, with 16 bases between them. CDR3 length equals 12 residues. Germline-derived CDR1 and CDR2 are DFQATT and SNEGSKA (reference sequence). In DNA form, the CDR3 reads TGCAGTGGGTTGAGAAAGAATGCCGAGCAGTACTTC. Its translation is CSGLRKNAEQYF.

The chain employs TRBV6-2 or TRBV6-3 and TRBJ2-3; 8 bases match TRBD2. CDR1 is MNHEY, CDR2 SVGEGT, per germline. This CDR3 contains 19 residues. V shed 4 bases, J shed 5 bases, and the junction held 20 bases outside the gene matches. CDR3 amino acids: CASSSLPTSLAARRDTQYF. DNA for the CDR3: TGTGCCAGCAGTTCGCTTCCCACCTCACTAGCGGCCCGGAGAGATACGCAGTATTTT.

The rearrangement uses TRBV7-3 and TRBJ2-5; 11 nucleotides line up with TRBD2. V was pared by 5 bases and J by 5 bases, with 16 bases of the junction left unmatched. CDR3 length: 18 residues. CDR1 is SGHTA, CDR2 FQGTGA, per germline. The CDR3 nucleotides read TGTGCCAGCAGCCCACAAGGCGCGCTAGCGGGGGGTCATGAGACCCAGTACTTC. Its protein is CASSPQGALAGGHETQYF. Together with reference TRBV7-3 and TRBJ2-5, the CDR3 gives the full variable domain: GAGVSQTPSNKVTEKGKYVELRCDPISGHTALYWYRQSLGQGPEFLIYFQGTGAADDSGLPNDRFFAVRPEGSVSTLKIQRTERGDSAVYLCASSPQGALAGGHETQYFGPGTRLLVL.

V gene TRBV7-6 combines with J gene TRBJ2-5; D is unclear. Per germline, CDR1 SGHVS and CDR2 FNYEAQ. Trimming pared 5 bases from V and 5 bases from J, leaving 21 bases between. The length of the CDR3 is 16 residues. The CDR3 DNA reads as TGTGCCAGCAGCCCGGGTTTCGTGCTAGGCTCTGAGACCCAGTACTTC. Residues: CASSPGFVLGSETQYF. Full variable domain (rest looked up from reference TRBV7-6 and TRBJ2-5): GAGVSQSPRYKVTKRGQDVALRCDPISGHVSLYWYRQALGQGPEFLTYFNYEAQQDKSGLPNDRFSAERPEGSISTLTIQRTEQRDSAMYRCASSPGFVLGSETQYFGPGTRLLVL.

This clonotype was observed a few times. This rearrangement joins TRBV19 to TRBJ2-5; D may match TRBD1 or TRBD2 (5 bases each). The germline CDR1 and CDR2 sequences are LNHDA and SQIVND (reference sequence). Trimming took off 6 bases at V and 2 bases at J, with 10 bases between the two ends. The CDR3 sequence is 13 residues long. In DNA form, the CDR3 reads TGTGCCAGTAGCTGGGGGATACAAGAGACCCAGTACTTC. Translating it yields CASSWGIQETQYF.

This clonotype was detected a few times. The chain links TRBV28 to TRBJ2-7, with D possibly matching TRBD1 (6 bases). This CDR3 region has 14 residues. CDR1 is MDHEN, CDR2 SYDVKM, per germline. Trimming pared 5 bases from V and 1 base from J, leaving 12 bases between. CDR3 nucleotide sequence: TGTGCCAGCAGTCCTATGACAGGATCCTACGAGCAGTACTTC. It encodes CASSPMTGSYEQYF.

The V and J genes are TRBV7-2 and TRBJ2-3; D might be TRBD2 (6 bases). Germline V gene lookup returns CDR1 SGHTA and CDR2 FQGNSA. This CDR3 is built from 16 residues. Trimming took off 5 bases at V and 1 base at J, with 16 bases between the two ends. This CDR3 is CASSHRAGTGTDTQYF. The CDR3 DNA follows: TGTGCCAGCAGCCACCGGGCGGGGACGGGCACAGATACGCAGTATTTT.

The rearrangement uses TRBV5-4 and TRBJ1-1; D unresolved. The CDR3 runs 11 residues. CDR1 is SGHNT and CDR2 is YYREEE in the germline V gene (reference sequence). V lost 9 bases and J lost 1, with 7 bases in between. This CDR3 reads CAIPGNTEAFF. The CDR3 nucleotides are TGTGCCATCCCCGGGAACACTGAAGCTTTCTTT.

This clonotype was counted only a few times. CDR3 protein: CASSHFSYTGELFF. For the CDR3, the DNA is TGCGCCAGCAGCCATTTCAGTTACACCGGGGAGCTGTTTTTT. The V gene is TRBV4-1, the J gene TRBJ2-2, with D unresolved. The CDR3 sequence is 14 residues long. V lost 3 bases and J 3 bases, leaving 8 bases between the germline ends. Germline V gene lookup returns CDR1 MGHRA and CDR2 YSYEKL.